This entry lists 20 T cell receptor beta chains sequenced from one sample in a study of T cells in Graves' hyperthyroidism and ophthalmopathy (dated 2019 in TCRdb). Libraries were built with multiplex PCR. Sequencing used an Illumina HiSeq 2000. TCR beta CDR3 regions were amplified from RNA transcripts. The TCR CDR3 was subjected to a first round of RT-PCR using the HTBI primer set and the Qiagen OneStep RT-PCR kit. The public reads were run again by TCRdb, first through fastp at Q25 and then through MiXCR, and only productive beta chains were kept. Rows are combined by CDR3 protein, so each entry shows the most common genes and DNA. This sample has approximately 220,000 distinct CDR3 sequences in its table, and 15% to 20% of those were observed once. The leading ten clones occupy approximately 40% of the sample. The sequencing sample was made of blood. The receptors come from a man aged 35-49 years with Graves' hyperthyroidism.

This clonotype was detected once. This sequence joins TRBV7-3 and TRBJ2-7, with D tentatively TRBD2 (5 bases). Trimming left V 2 bases short and J 4 bases short, with 12 bases between. Germline-derived CDR1 and CDR2 are SGHTA and FQGTGA. CDR3 length: 14 residues. As DNA, the CDR3 is TGTGCCAGCAGCTTAGTCGAGCGGTCGTACGAGCAGTACTTC. Encoded protein: CASSLVERSYEQYF.

This clonotype was detected many times. This rearrangement joins TRBV28 to TRBJ2-7, with 9 bases identical to TRBD1. Germline V gene lookup returns CDR1 MDHEN and CDR2 SYDVKM. V lost 4 bases to trimming and J lost 6 bases; unmatched junction nucleotides: 10. This CDR3 contains 15 residues. The CDR3 sequence: CASSSPGQGGSEQYF. DNA of the CDR3: TGTGCCAGCAGTTCCCCGGGACAGGGCGGGAGCGAGCAGTACTTC.

V is TRBV25-1 and J is TRBJ1-2; D is undetermined. Between the trimmed V and J ends, which lost 4 bases and 0 bases, there was a span of 6 bases. The germline gives CDR1 MGHDK, CDR2 SYGVNS. The CDR3 runs 13 residues. CDR3 loop: CASSGSANYGYTF. The CDR3 DNA reads TGTGCCAGCAGTGGGAGCGCTAACTATGGCTACACCTTC.

This clonotype came up many times. This chain joins TRBV20-1 and TRBJ2-1; 7 bases map to TRBD1. With 3 bases clipped from V and 2 bases from J, the junction kept 7 bases outside the gene matches. Germline V gene data show CDR1 as DFQATT and CDR2 as SNEGSKA (reference sequence). This CDR3 comprises 15 residues. In DNA, the CDR3 is TGCAGTGCTAGGCCCCCCGGGACAGCCTACAATGAGCAGTTCTTC. It yields the protein CSARPPGTAYNEQFF.

There are many counts of this clonotype. V gene TRBV7-2 combines with J gene TRBJ1-5, with D maybe TRBD1 (5 bases). This CDR3 is built from 13 residues. Germline V gene data show CDR1 as SGHTA and CDR2 as FQGNSA. V shed 2 bases and J shed 5 bases, with 7 bases lying between them. CDR3 coding DNA: TGTGCCAGCAGCTTACGCAGGGATCAGCCCCAGCATTTT. Residues: CASSLRRDQPQHF.

The chain's CDR3 is CAWSVGSGQPQHF. The DNA of the CDR3 is TGTGCCTGGAGTGTAGGGAGCGGTCAGCCCCAGCATTTT. The chain combines TRBV30 with TRBJ1-5; D is undetermined. Germline loops: CDR1 GTSNPN, CDR2 SVGIG (reference sequence). The CDR3 has 13 residues. V was clipped by 0 bases and J by 6 bases, with 9 bases between them.

The sample holds a few counts of this clonotype. This chain uses TRBV5-1 with TRBJ1-4, with no clear D. Between the trimmed V and J ends, which lost 2 bases and 3 bases, there was a span of 11 bases. The CDR3 is 15 residues long. Germline V CDR1 and CDR2: SGHRS, YFSETQ. CDR3 region: CASSFAGDANEKLFF. DNA of the CDR3: TGCGCCAGCAGCTTCGCAGGCGACGCTAATGAAAAACTGTTTTTT.

The chain recombines TRBV7-9 with TRBJ2-5; D possibly uses TRBD1 or TRBD2 (6 bases each). The V gene lost 2 bases and the J gene lost 5 bases, with 15 bases spanning the gap. Germline CDR1 SEHNR, CDR2 FQNEAQ (reference sequence). This CDR3 spans 15 amino acids. CDR3 sequence: CASSLRGEVTETQYF. The CDR3 region has the DNA TGTGCCAGCAGCTTAAGGGGGGAGGTCACGGAGACCCAGTACTTC.

At least ten counts were recorded for this clonotype. The V call is TRBV11-2, the J call TRBJ2-2; D gene unclear. The CDR3 contains 20 residues. Trimming removed 2 bases at V and 2 bases at J, with 24 bases between. Germline values: CDR1 SGHAT, CDR2 FQNNGV. The CDR3 reads CASSLFIRLGIGRNTGELFF. CDR3 DNA: TGTGCCAGCAGCTTATTTATCCGCCTAGGGATCGGAAGAAACACCGGGGAGCTGTTTTTT.

In its sample, this clonotype was seen many times. The V and J genes are TRBV11-2 and TRBJ2-3; D may match TRBD1 or TRBD2 (6 bases each). The CDR3 is 15 amino acids. Deletions cut 3 bases from V and 1 base from J, with 11 bases between. Germline values: CDR1 SGHAT, CDR2 FQNNGV. CDR3 nucleotides: TGTGCCAGCAGCTTGTGGGGGGCCCGCACAGATACGCAGTATTTT. The encoded protein is CASSLWGARTDTQYF. Based on the CDR3 plus reference TRBV11-2 and TRBJ2-3, the full variable domain is EAGVAQSPRYKIIEKRQSVAFWCNPISGHATLYWYQQILGQGPKLLIQFQNNGVVDDSQLPKDRFSAERLKGVDSTLKIQPAKLEDSAVYLCASSLWGARTDTQYFGPGTRLTVL.

This clonotype occurred many times. The CDR3 region is CASSLEAVGSYGYTF. The CDR3 nucleotides are TGTGCCAGCAGCTTAGAGGCAGTCGGAAGCTATGGCTACACCTTC. The chain employs TRBV7-9 and TRBJ1-2, with D hard to call. Germline V CDR1 and CDR2: SEHNR, FQNEAQ (reference sequence). V was clipped by 1 base and J by 4 bases, with 13 bases between them. CDR3 length: 15 amino acids.

The chain is built from TRBV7-9 and TRBJ1-2; D uncertain. V shed 0 bases and J shed 4 bases, with 9 bases lying between them. The length of the CDR3 is 14 residues. CDR1 SEHNR and CDR2 FQNEAQ come from the germline V gene (reference sequence). CDR3 sequence (DNA): TGTGCCAGCAGCTTAGCGTCCCTGGGCTATGGCTACACCTTC. It yields the protein CASSLASLGYGYTF.

This clonotype was recorded many times. CDR3 residues: CASSRDRANEKLFF. CDR3 bases: TGTGCCAGCAGCCGGGACAGGGCCAACGAAAAACTGTTTTTT. The V call is TRBV7-2, the J call TRBJ1-4; 9 bases map to TRBD1. This CDR3 has 14 residues. Germline V gene data show CDR1 as SGHTA and CDR2 as FQGNSA. V lost 5 bases and J lost 8; bases outside the gene matches: 6. The complete variable domain, with remaining parts taken from reference TRBV7-2 and TRBJ1-4, reads GAGVSQSPSNKVTEKGKDVELRCDPISGHTALYWYRQSLGQGLEFLIYFQGNSAPDKSGLPSDRFSAERTGGSVSTLTIQRTQQEDSAVYLCASSRDRANEKLFFGSGTQLSVL.

This clonotype was detected many times. The rearrangement links TRBV20-1 to TRBJ1-6; possibly TRBD1 for D (6 bases). The length of the CDR3 is 14 residues. The V end was cut by 2 bases, the J end by 9 bases, with 14 bases between. The germline CDR1 and CDR2 sequences are DFQATT and SNEGSKA (reference sequence). The CDR3 region is CSARSRTGSSPLHF. Written as DNA, the CDR3 is TGCAGTGCTAGATCCCGTACAGGGTCTTCACCCCTCCACTTT.

This clonotype has at least ten counts. One junction end does not reproduce the germline sequence, and a read error may be involved. The rearrangement joins TRBV7-7 to TRBJ2-3; tentatively, D is TRBD1 (5 bases). CDR3 length: 14 residues. Germline V gives CDR1 SSHAT, CDR2 FNYEAQ (reference sequence). The CDR3 loop is CASSLGVDTDTQYF. As DNA, the CDR3 is TGTGCTAGCAGCTTAGGGGTAGACACAGATACGCAGTATTTT.

This clonotype was detected ten times or more. V usage is TRBV19 and J usage is TRBJ2-4; D may be TRBD1 (5 bases). Deletions cut 3 bases from V and 9 bases from J, with 12 bases between. The CDR3 is made up of 13 amino acids. Germline-derived CDR1 and CDR2 are LNHDA and SQIVND (reference sequence). The CDR3 here is CASSMGRDGIQYF. DNA of the CDR3: TGTGCCAGTAGTATGGGGCGAGATGGCATTCAGTACTTC.

This clonotype was observed many times. This chain joins TRBV28 and TRBJ1-5; possible D gene TRBD1, 5 bases. Trimming removed 6 bases from V and 3 bases from J, with 9 bases in between. The CDR3 contains 13 residues. From germline, CDR1 is MDHEN and CDR2 SYDVKM. CDR3 coding DNA: TGTGCCAGCAGCAGGGTTCTCAATCAGCCCCAGCATTTT. Translated: CASSRVLNQPQHF.

This clonotype was observed many times. V gene TRBV7-9 combines with J gene TRBJ2-7; TRBD2 agrees at 7 bases. The V gene's germline CDR1 is SEHNR and CDR2 FQNEAQ (reference sequence). This CDR3 comprises 13 residues. V shed 5 bases and J 5 bases; nucleotides not matched to a gene: 6. CDR3 protein: CASSPRAGNEQYF. CDR3 bases: TGTGCCAGCAGCCCCCGAGCGGGGAACGAGCAGTACTTC.

The chain carries TRBV4-3 and TRBJ1-3; no clear D. CDR3 size: 14 residues. V lost 4 bases to trimming and J lost 0 bases, with 7 bases between them. CDR1 is LGHNA and CDR2 is YSLEER in the germline V gene. CDR3 protein: CASSLDLSGNTIYF. CDR3 sequence (DNA): TGCGCCAGCAGCCTGGATCTCTCTGGAAACACCATATATTTT.

This clonotype was recorded many times. V and J are TRBV20-1 and TRBJ1-1; maybe TRBD1 (5 bases). CDR3 size: 15 residues. CDR1 DFQATT and CDR2 SNEGSKA come from the germline V gene (reference sequence). Trimming pared 2 bases from V and 4 bases from J, leaving 17 bases between. The chain's CDR3 is CSARSGSRASTEAFF. CDR3 coding DNA: TGCAGTGCTAGATCGGGTTCCAGGGCGAGCACTGAAGCTTTCTTT.